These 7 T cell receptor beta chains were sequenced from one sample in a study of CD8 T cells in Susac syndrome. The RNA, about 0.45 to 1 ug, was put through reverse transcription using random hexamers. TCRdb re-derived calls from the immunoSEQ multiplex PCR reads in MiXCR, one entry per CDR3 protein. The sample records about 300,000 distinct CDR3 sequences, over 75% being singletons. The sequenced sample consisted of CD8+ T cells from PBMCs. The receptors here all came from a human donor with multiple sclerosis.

The CDR3 nucleotides are TGTGCCTGGACCGGGACAGGGGGCACAGATACGCAGTATTTT. The encoded protein is CAWTGTGGTDTQYF. The chain combines TRBV30 with TRBJ2-3; 10 nucleotides line up with TRBD1. The CDR3 has 14 amino acids. Germline assignment: CDR1 GTSNPN and CDR2 SVGIG (reference sequence). J was trimmed by 1 base and V by 4 bases; bases with no gene match: 2.

In DNA, the CDR3 is TGCAGCGCTCTAGACCCCGTACTCTCCTACAATGAGCAGTTCTTC. Amino acid sequence: CSALDPVLSYNEQFF. V is TRBV29-1 and J is TRBJ2-1; D not resolved. V was cut by 7 bases and J by 0 bases, with 16 bases left in between. The CDR3 extends over 15 amino acids. Looked up from germline, CDR1 is SQVTM and CDR2 is ANQGSEA.

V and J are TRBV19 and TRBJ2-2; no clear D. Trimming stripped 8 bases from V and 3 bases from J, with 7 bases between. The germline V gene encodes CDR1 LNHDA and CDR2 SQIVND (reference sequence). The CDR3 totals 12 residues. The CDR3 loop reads CASQTDTGELFF. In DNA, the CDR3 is TGTGCCAGTCAGACGGACACCGGGGAGCTGTTTTTT.

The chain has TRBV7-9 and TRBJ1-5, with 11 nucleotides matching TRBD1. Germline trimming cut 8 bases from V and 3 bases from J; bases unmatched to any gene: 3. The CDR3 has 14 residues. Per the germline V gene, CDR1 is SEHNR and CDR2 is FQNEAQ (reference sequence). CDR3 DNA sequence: TGTGCCAGCTCGGGACAGGGGGACAATCAGCCCCAGCATTTT. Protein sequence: CASSGQGDNQPQHF.

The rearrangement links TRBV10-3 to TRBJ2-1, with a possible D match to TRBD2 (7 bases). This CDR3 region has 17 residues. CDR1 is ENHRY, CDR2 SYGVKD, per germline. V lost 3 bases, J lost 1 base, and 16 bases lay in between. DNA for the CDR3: TGTGCCATCAGTGACATAGGGGGGGAGACGTCCTACAATGAGCAGTTCTTC. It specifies CAISDIGGETSYNEQFF.

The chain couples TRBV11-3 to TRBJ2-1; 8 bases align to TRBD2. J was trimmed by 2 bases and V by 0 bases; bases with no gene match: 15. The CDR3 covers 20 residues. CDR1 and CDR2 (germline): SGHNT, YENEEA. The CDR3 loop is CASSLEVLVLAGNPYNEQFF. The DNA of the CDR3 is TGTGCCAGCAGCTTAGAGGTCCTAGTCCTAGCGGGTAATCCCTACAATGAGCAGTTCTTC. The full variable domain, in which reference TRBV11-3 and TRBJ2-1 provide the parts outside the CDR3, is EAGVVQSPRYKIIEKKQPVAFWCNPISGHNTLYWYLQNLGQGPELLIRYENEEAVDDSQLPKDRFSAERLKGVDSTLKIQPAELGDSAVYLCASSLEVLVLAGNPYNEQFFGPGTRLTVL.

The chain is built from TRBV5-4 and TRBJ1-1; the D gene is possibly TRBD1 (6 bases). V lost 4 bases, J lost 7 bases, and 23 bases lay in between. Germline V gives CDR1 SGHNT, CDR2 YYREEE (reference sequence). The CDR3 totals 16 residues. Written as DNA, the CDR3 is TGTGCCAGCAGCATCCCGTCCAGGCAGGGGTTCGTTGAAGCTTTCTTT. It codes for CASSIPSRQGFVEAFF.